Presented here are 21 T cell receptor beta chains from one specimen sequenced in a study of T cells in localized non-small cell lung cancer. The method was immunoSEQ multiplex PCR; TCRdb's version includes in-frame clones alone and lacks a portion of them. The sample carries about 33,000 clones, about 78% recorded once. The sample here was peripheral blood, taken before any cancer treatment. These receptors all stem from a male donor at least 60 years old with stage II squamous cell lung carcinoma.

The chain's CDR3 is CASSPTSSYNEQFF. The CDR3 DNA follows: TGTGCCAGCTCACCAACTAGCTCCTACAATGAGCAGTTCTTC. The rearrangement links TRBV18 to TRBJ2-1; weak D call: TRBD2 (5 bases). V dropped 2 bases and J dropped 0 bases, with 5 bases sitting between them. The CDR3 totals 14 residues. Per the germline V gene, CDR1 is KGHSH and CDR2 is LQKENI.

This sequence joins TRBV11-2 and TRBJ2-7; 9 nucleotides agree with TRBD2. The trim removed 5 bases at V and 7 bases at J, leaving 12 bases unmatched. CDR1 SGHAT and CDR2 FQNNGV come from the germline V gene. This CDR3 contains 15 residues. The CDR3 DNA follows: TGTGCCAGCAGCCCCGGGGTAGCGGGGGCAGGGGAGCAGTACTTC. It encodes CASSPGVAGAGEQYF.

This clone was found once. V is TRBV4-3 and J is TRBJ1-2; D remains unclear. The CDR3 loop spans 15 amino acids. The ends were cut back, 1 base at V and 2 bases at J, with 11 bases in the middle. Germline CDR1 and CDR2: LGHNA and YSLEER. The CDR3 spells CASSQVFGSNYGYTF. The CDR3 DNA reads TGCGCCAGCAGCCAAGTATTTGGGAGCAACTATGGCTACACCTTC.

The gene calls are TRBV5-6 and TRBJ1-1; D is ambiguous. The CDR3 contains 13 residues. Trimming cost V 0 bases and J 5 bases, with 8 bases left between them. CDR1 and CDR2 from the germline V gene are SGHDT and YYEEEE. The CDR3 sequence: CASSLDSWTEAFF. The DNA for the CDR3 is TGTGCCAGCAGCTTGGACAGTTGGACTGAAGCTTTCTTT.

Only a few counts were recorded for this clone. This chain links TRBV6-1 with TRBJ2-7, with D possibly called TRBD1 or TRBD2 (5 bases each). Germline lookup yields CDR1 MNHNS and CDR2 SASEGT. V lost 7 bases and J lost 1, with 14 bases in between. There are 14 residues in the CDR3. CDR3 in amino acids: CASKGTWDSYEQYF. The CDR3 DNA reads TGTGCCAGCAAAGGGACGTGGGATTCCTACGAGCAGTACTTC.

The chain has TRBV7-2 and TRBJ2-7, with TRBD2 matching 9 bases. The V gene end was trimmed by 5 bases and the J gene end by 5 bases; junction bases not matched to a gene: 13. CDR1 SGHTA and CDR2 FQGNSA come from the germline V gene. The CDR3 sequence is 16 residues long. DNA of the CDR3: TGTGCCAGCAGCCGTCGGGAGGCGGGAGGGCGGGACGAGCAGTACTTC. Its translation is CASSRREAGGRDEQYF.

V and J are TRBV2 and TRBJ2-3; 10 nucleotides align to TRBD2. Per germline, CDR1 SNHLY and CDR2 FYNNEI. The CDR3 loop spans 17 amino acids. V dropped 1 base and J dropped 0; count of bases not matched to a gene: 4. In DNA form, the CDR3 reads TGTGCCAGCAGTGAAGATGTTAGCGGGGGGAGCACAGATACGCAGTATTTT. It specifies CASSEDVSGGSTDTQYF.

The chain employs TRBV27 and TRBJ2-5; possibly TRBD1 or TRBD2 for D (5 bases each). This CDR3 is 16 amino acids long. Trimming cost V 5 bases and J 5 bases, with 21 bases left between them. CDR1 is MNHEY, CDR2 SMNVEV, per germline (reference sequence). The CDR3 region has the DNA TGTGCCAGCAGTCCACGCCCCAGGGCTCGGGGTGAGACCCAGTACTTC. Residues: CASSPRPRARGETQYF.

This chain joins TRBV11-2 and TRBJ2-1; D gene ambiguous. The CDR3 is made up of 13 amino acids. Trimming took off 5 bases at V and 6 bases at J, with 11 bases between the two ends. Germline V gives CDR1 SGHAT, CDR2 FQNNGV. The CDR3 sequence: CASSPTVPNEQFF. DNA for the CDR3: TGTGCCAGCAGCCCCACAGTCCCCAATGAGCAGTTCTTC.

The rearrangement joins TRBV6-5 to TRBJ2-2, with D hard to call. The V gene's germline CDR1 is MNHEY and CDR2 SVGAGI. The length of the CDR3 is 15 residues. Trimming removed 7 bases from V and 0 bases from J, with 12 bases in between. The chain's CDR3 is CASTTGAANTGELFF. The CDR3 DNA reads TGTGCCAGCACCACGGGTGCCGCGAACACCGGGGAGCTGTTTTTT.

The V and J genes are TRBV28 and TRBJ2-3, with 9 bases identical to TRBD1. Germline V gene lookup returns CDR1 MDHEN and CDR2 SYDVKM. The CDR3 consists of 14 residues. After removal of 7 bases from V and 5 bases from J, the junction contained 7 bases not matched to a gene. The CDR3 here is CASTGTGSRDTQYF. CDR3 sequence (DNA): TGTGCCAGCACCGGGACAGGGTCCCGAGATACGCAGTATTTT.

V gene TRBV4-3 combines with J gene TRBJ2-7, with TRBD2 as a possible D gene (6 bases). Trimming took 1 base from V and 2 from J, leaving 15 bases between them. Germline values: CDR1 LGHNA, CDR2 YSLEER. The CDR3 runs to 16 residues. The CDR3 reads CASSQGLRRVPYEQYF. The CDR3 nucleotides read TGCGCCAGCAGCCAAGGGCTAAGGAGGGTCCCCTACGAGCAGTACTTC.

V usage is TRBV28 and J usage is TRBJ1-5; D is possibly TRBD1 (5 bases). Germline V lookup: CDR1 MDHEN, CDR2 SYDVKM. V lost 5 bases to trimming and J lost 4 bases, with 12 bases between them. This CDR3 contains 14 residues. CDR3 in amino acids: CASSDRGRNQPQHF. The CDR3 nucleotides are TGTGCCAGCAGTGACCGGGGCAGAAATCAGCCCCAGCATTTT.

This clone was recorded a few times. The chain couples TRBV5-6 to TRBJ2-3, with 8 positions matching TRBD1. CDR1 is SGHDT and CDR2 is YYEEEE in the germline V gene. With V trimmed by 4 bases and J by 3 bases, 7 bases remained unmatched. The CDR3 covers 15 residues. CDR3 DNA: TGTGCCAGCAGCCTGAGGACAGGGTGGACAGATACGCAGTATTTT. This encodes CASSLRTGWTDTQYF.

V is TRBV5-1 and J is TRBJ2-5, with 7 bases matching TRBD2. Germline-derived CDR1 and CDR2 are SGHRS and YFSETQ. The CDR3 extends over 16 amino acids. Trimming took 0 bases from V and 1 from J; bases not matched to a gene: 6. The CDR3 bases are TGCGCCAGCAGCTTGGGGCCTAGCGGAACCCAAGAGACCCAGTACTTC. Protein sequence: CASSLGPSGTQETQYF.

The J gene is TRBJ2-1, the V gene TRBV6-4; D uncertain. Germline CDR1 reads MRHNA; CDR2 reads SNTAGT. The CDR3 spans 12 residues. The V end lost 2 bases, the J end lost 5 bases, and 4 bases lay between the germline ends. The CDR3 DNA sequence: TGTGCCAGCAGTGACGGACACAATGAGCAGTTCTTC. Its protein product is CASSDGHNEQFF.

J is TRBJ2-1 and V is TRBV5-4; D remains ambiguous. This CDR3 comprises 16 residues. CDR1 is SGHNT, CDR2 YYREEE, per germline (reference sequence). The ends were cut back, 4 bases at V and 5 bases at J, with 19 bases in the middle. CDR3 protein: CASSLKQKADNNEQFF. The CDR3 DNA sequence: TGTGCCAGCAGCCTTAAGCAAAAGGCCGACAACAATGAGCAGTTCTTC.

Remarks on this clone: Other DNA sequences in the sample encode the same CDR3. The gene calls are TRBV21-1 and TRBJ2-1; no check of the table's D call, TRBD2, against the DNA was made. TRBV21-1 is described as a pseudogene. The CDR3 length is 16 residues. The CDR3 sequence is CASSKGGRAIDNEQFF. CDR3 coding DNA: TGTGCCAGCAGCAAAGGTGGGAGGGCCATTGACAATGAGCAGTTCTTC.

The J gene is TRBJ2-1, the V gene TRBV7-3, with D perhaps being TRBD1 or TRBD2 (6 bases each). V dropped 5 bases and J dropped 8 bases, with 22 bases sitting between them. Germline V gene data show CDR1 as SGHTA and CDR2 as FQGTGA. The CDR3 loop spans 16 amino acids. The CDR3 DNA sequence: TGTGCCAGCAGCCCCCTTAACAGGGAGGTTCCCCATGAGCAGTTCTTC. It is translated as CASSPLNREVPHEQFF.

This clone was observed a few times. This rearrangement joins TRBV19 to TRBJ2-7, with a possible D match to TRBD1 (6 bases). The CDR3 runs to 15 residues. The ends were cut back, 4 bases at V and 1 base at J, with 14 bases in the middle. Germline V CDR1 and CDR2: LNHDA, SQIVND (reference sequence). The DNA of the CDR3 is TGTGCCAGTAGTAGCCAGGACAGTGGATCCTACGAGCAGTACTTC. It is translated as CASSSQDSGSYEQYF.

Here the CDR3 DNA reads TGTGCCAGCAGCTACAGCCATGAGCAGTTCTTC. It encodes CASSYSHEQFF. J is TRBJ2-1 and V is TRBV11-1; unclear D gene. The ends were cut back, 4 bases at V and 8 bases at J, with 6 bases in the middle. The CDR3 covers 11 residues. Germline loops: CDR1 SGHAT, CDR2 FQDESV (reference sequence). Filled out from reference TRBV11-1 and TRBJ2-1, the complete variable domain reads EAEVAQSPRYKITEKSQAVAFWCDPISGHATLYWYRQILGQGPELLVQFQDESVVDDSQLPKDRFSAERLKGVDSTLKIQPAELGDSAMYLCASSYSHEQFFGPGTRLTVL.